This T cell receptor beta chain appears in the sequencing data of a study of OX40 agonist ivuxolimab in advanced cancers. Background on the study: Earlier anti-PD-1, anti-PD-L1 or anti-CTLA-4 therapy was permitted; over 35% had received some.

The germline V gene has CDR1 SGHTS and CDR2 YDEGEE. The CDR3 sequence is 15 residues long. The V gene end was trimmed by 4 bases and the J gene end by 7 bases; junction bases not matched to a gene: 7. Produced via immunoSEQ multiplex PCR; TCRdb's table is partial and in-frame only. The table records 90,000 or so clones, more than 85% of them present only once. The chain joins TRBV5-8 to TRBJ2-1; 11 nucleotides align to TRBD2. The sample consisted of CD4+ or CD8+ T cells sorted from blood, taken in a trial of the OX40 agonist ivuxolimab. The TCR originated in an adult with an advanced solid tumor such as melanoma, head and neck, liver or kidney cancer. The CDR3 loop is CASSTGLAAGNEQFF. CDR3 nucleotide sequence: TGTGCCAGCAGCACGGGACTAGCGGCGGGAAATGAGCAGTTCTTC.